The T cell receptor beta chain described here comes from a study of CD8+ T cells in alopecia areata. This clone was counted only a few times. Germline V CDR1 and CDR2: SGHAT, FQNNGV. Trimming took off 6 bases at V and 3 bases at J, with 14 bases between the two ends. The CDR3 runs 14 residues. As the sequencing template, cDNA was produced by extracting RNA and reverse transcribing it. The method was immunoSEQ multiplex PCR; TCRdb's version includes in-frame clones alone and lacks a portion of them. The profile shows 150,000 to 200,000 clones, almost 65% of them singletons. The source of this sequence is a human donor with alopecia areata. The sequencing here drew on CD4+ T cells sorted from blood, taken at week 0. V gene TRBV11-2 combines with J gene TRBJ1-1; D gene ambiguous. CDR3 region: CASRALDWDTEAFF. The CDR3 region has the DNA TGTGCCAGCAGGGCCCTTGATTGGGACACTGAAGCTTTCTTT.